This T cell receptor beta chain was captured by sequencing in a study of technical replicates of blood from a few donors. TCRdb's copy holds only in-frame clones and misses some; the assay was immunoSEQ multiplex PCR. There are some 63,000 clones in the sample; 87% occur only once, and 4.5% to 6.5% lies in the top ten. Deletions cut 7 bases from V and 5 bases from J, with 8 bases between. This CDR3 is built from 11 residues. Germline CDR1 is MDHEN and CDR2 is SYDVKM. The rearrangement links TRBV28 to TRBJ1-1; tentative D call: TRBD1 (5 bases). What was sequenced was PBMCs. The TCR was taken from a human donor in good health. Some clones in this sample may be carry-over from other donors' samples. This chain's CDR3 is CASTGGTEAFF. CDR3 DNA sequence: TGTGCCAGCACGGGGGGTACTGAAGCTTTCTTT. The variable domain in full, with the rest retrieved from reference TRBV28 and TRBJ1-1, is DVKVTQSSRYLVKRTGEKVFLECVQDMDHENMFWYRQDPGLGLRLIYFSYDVKMKEKGDIPEGYSVSREKKERFSLILESASTNQTSMYLCASTGGTEAFFGQGTRLTVV.